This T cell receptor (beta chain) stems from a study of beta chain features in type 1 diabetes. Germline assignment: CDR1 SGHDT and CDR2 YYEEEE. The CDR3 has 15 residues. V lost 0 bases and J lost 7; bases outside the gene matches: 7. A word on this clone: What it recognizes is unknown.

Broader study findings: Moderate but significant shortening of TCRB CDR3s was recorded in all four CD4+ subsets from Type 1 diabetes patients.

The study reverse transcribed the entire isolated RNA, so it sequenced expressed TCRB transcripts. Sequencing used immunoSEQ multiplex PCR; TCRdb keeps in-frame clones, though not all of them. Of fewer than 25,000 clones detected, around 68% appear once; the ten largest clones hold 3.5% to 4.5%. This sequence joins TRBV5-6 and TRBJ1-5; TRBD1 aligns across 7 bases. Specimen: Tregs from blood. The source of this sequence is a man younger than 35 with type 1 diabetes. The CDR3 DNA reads TGTGCCAGCAGCTTGGGACAGGGTGTTTCCCAGCCCCAGCATTTT. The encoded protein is CASSLGQGVSQPQHF.